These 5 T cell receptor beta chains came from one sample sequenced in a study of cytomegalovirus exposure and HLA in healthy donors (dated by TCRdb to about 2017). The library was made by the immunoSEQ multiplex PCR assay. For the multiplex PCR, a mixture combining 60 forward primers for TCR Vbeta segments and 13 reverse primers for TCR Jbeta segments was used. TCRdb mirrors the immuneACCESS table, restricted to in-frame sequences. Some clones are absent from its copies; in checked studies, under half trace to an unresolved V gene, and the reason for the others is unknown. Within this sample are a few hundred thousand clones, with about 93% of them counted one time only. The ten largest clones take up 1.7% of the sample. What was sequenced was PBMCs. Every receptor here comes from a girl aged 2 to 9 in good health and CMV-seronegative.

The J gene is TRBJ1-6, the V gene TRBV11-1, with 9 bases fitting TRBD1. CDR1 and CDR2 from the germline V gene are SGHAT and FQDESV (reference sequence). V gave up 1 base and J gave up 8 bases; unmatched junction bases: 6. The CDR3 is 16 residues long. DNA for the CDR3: TGTGCCAGCAGCTTAGAAGGGACAGGGAGCTATTCACCCCTCCACTTT. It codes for CASSLEGTGSYSPLHF.

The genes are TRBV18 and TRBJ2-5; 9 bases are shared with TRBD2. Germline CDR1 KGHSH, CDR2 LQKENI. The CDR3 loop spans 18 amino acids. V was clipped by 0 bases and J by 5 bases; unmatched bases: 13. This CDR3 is CASSPPLRGGAGGETQYF. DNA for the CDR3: TGTGCCAGCTCACCACCGCTTCGCGGGGGGGCCGGCGGGGAGACCCAGTACTTC. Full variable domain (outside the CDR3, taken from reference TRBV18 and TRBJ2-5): NAGVMQNPRHLVRRRGQEARLRCSPMKGHSHVYWYRQLPEEGLKFMVYLQKENIIDESGMPKERFSAEFPKEGPSILRIQQVVRGDSAAYFCASSPPLRGGAGGETQYFGPGTRLLVL.

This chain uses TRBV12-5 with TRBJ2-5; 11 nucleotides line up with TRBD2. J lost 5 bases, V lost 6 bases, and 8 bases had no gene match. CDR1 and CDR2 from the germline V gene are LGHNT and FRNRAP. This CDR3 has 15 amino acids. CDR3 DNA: TGTGCTAGTGGGGTAGCGGGAGGGCCGACTGAGACCCAGTACTTC. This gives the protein CASGVAGGPTETQYF.

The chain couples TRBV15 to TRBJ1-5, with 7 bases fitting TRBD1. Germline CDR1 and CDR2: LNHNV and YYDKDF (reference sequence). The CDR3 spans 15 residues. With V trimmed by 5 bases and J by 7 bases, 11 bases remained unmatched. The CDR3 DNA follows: TGTGCCACCAGCCGAACAGGGGAGGTACGCCAGCCCCAGCATTTT. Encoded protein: CATSRTGEVRQPQHF.

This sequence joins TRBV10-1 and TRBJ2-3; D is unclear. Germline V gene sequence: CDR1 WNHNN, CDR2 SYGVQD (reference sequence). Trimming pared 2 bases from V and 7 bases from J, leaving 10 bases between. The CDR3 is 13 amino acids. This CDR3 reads CASSESPSYTQYF. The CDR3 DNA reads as TGCGCCAGCAGTGAGAGCCCGTCCTATACGCAGTATTTT.